A selection of T cell receptor beta chains follows, all from one sample in a study of blood T cell repertoires in COVID-19. Data came from immunoSEQ multiplex PCR; TCRdb stores just in-frame clones and leaves some out. This sample yields approximately 390,000 clones, of which 70% to 90% are seen a single time; more than 2% belongs to the top ten. Source material: PBMCs or T cells enriched from blood (not recorded which). These TCRs come from a woman aged 40 to 50 with acute COVID-19. Both conserved end residues are part of each CDR3. D genes are given only for firm matches. A clone size is listed for some rows: how often the clone was seen (once, few, many), or a class if it is expanded.

- TRBD2 TRBJ2-3 TRBV7-9 TGTGCCAGCAGCCGAATGACTAGCCGGGAGTCAGATACGCAGTATTTT CASSRMTSRESDTQYF
- TRBD1 TRBJ1-2 TRBV3-1/TRBV3-2 TGTGCCAGCAGCCAAGAAATGGGGACAGGGCCCTATGGCTACACCTTC CASSQEMGTGPYGYTF
- TRBD2 TRBJ2-3 TRBV5-1 TGCGCCAGCAGCTTGGCCCCGGGGACTAGCGGGGGGGCCGGGACAGATACGCAGTATTTT CASSLAPGTSGGAGTDTQYF
- - TRBJ1-2 TRBV3-1/TRBV3-2 TGTGCCAGCAGCCTAGAAGGGAGGGGCTACACCTTC CASSLEGRGYTF
- TRBD1 TRBJ1-6 TRBV18 TGTGCCAGCTCACGCACAGGGGAAAATTCACCCCTCCACTTT CASSRTGENSPLHF
- - TRBJ1-2 TRBV12-3/TRBV12-4 TGTGCCAGCAGTTTAGAACCGGTCGGTGGCTACACCTTC CASSLEPVGGYTF
- - TRBJ2-7 TRBV5-1 TGCGCCAGCAGCTTGGGTCCTGGAGGGGAGCAGTACTTC CASSLGPGGEQYF
- TRBD1 TRBJ2-7 TRBV11-2 TGTGCCAGCAGCTTACGACAGGGATTCTCCTACGAGCAGTACTTC CASSLRQGFSYEQYF
- - TRBJ1-2 TRBV2 TGTGCCGGAGGAAGCCGTCAGAGCTATGGCTACACCTTC CAGGSRQSYGYTF
- - TRBJ1-2 TRBV7-6 TGTGCCAGCAGCTTAGTCGCAGGGGATGGCTACACCTTC CASSLVAGDGYTF
- TRBD1 TRBJ2-7 TRBV7-9 TGTGCCAGCAGCTCGGGGACAGCCTACGTGTACGAGCAGTACTTC CASSSGTAYVYEQYF
- - TRBJ2-1 TRBV12-3/TRBV12-4 TGTGCCAGCAGGTACTCCTACAATGAGCAGTTCTTC CASRYSYNEQFF
- - TRBJ1-1 TRBV21-1 TGTGCCAGCAGCAACCGGGACAGGGGGCGGGCCGCTTTCTTT CASSNRDRGRAAFF
few TRBD2 TRBJ2-5 TRBV2 TGTGCCAGCAGTGACCTAGGACTAGCGGGTCAAGAGACCCAGTACTTC CASSDLGLAGQETQYF
- - TRBJ1-2 TRBV7-2 TGTGCCAGCAGCCGTGGACAGACCGACTATGGCTACACCTTC CASSRGQTDYGYTF
- - TRBJ1-6 TRBV4-2 TGTGCCAGCAGCCAAACTAGAGGTAATGGTGATTCACCCCTCCACTTT CASSQTRGNGDSPLHF
- TRBD1 TRBJ2-7 TRBV24-1 TGTGCCACCAGTGATCCGTCCTTCTCCGGGACAGGGGGCGAAGCCTACGAGCAGTACTTC CATSDPSFSGTGGEAYEQYF
- - TRBJ2-6 TRBV5-6 TGTGCCAGCCAGGGCTCTGGGGCCAACGTCCTGACTTTC CASQGSGANVLTF
- - TRBJ1-1 TRBV6-5 TGTGCCAGCAGTTACGAGGCCCGTGAAGCTTTCTTT CASSYEAREAFF
- TRBD1 TRBJ1-5 TRBV6-2/TRBV6-3 TGTGCCAGCACCCCGACAGGGAACTATCAGCCCCAGCATTTT CASTPTGNYQPQHF
- TRBD2 TRBJ2-1 TRBV6-2/TRBV6-3 TGTGCCAGCAGTTACTCGTTCCAGCGGGGGAGCTCCTACAATGAGCAGTTCTTC CASSYSFQRGSSYNEQFF
- TRBD1 TRBJ1-1 TRBV15 TGTGCCACCAGCAGGAGGTTGACAGGGTTCCCTGAAGCTTTCTTT CATSRRLTGFPEAFF
- TRBD1 TRBJ2-5 TRBV5-1 TGCGCCAGCAGCTTGGAGCAGGGGGCATTCGGTCAAGAGACCCAGTACTTC CASSLEQGAFGQETQYF
- - TRBJ1-2 TRBV5-1 TGCGCCACCATACAGGGACCCCCGCATGGCTACACCTTC CATIQGPPHGYTF
- - TRBJ1-1 TRBV7-9 TGTGCCAGCAGCTCCACGGTTATGAACACTGAAGCTTTCTTT CASSSTVMNTEAFF
- TRBD2 TRBJ2-1 TRBV30 TGTGCCTGGAGTGTCGAACTAGCGGGCTACAATGAGCAGTTCTTC CAWSVELAGYNEQFF
- - TRBJ2-7 TRBV7-8 TGTGCCAGCAGCTTCGCCAGGGGCGGTGTCGAGCAGTACTTC CASSFARGGVEQYF
- TRBD1 TRBJ1-5 TRBV7-9 TGTGCCAGCAGCTCCGGGACAGACTATCAGCCCCAGCATTTT CASSSGTDYQPQHF
- TRBD1 TRBJ1-1 TRBV11-2 TGTGCCAGCAGCATCACCGGGACAGGATATGAAGCTTTCTTT CASSITGTGYEAFF
once - TRBJ1-2 TRBV6-5 TGTGCCAGCACCGAAGGGACAAGAGCTAACTATGGCTACACCTTC CASTEGTRANYGYTF
- TRBD2 TRBJ2-1 TRBV9 TGTGCCAGCGGAGGGACTAGCGTCTCGGATGAGCAGTTCTTC CASGGTSVSDEQFF
- - TRBJ1-1 TRBV5-5 TGTGCCAGCAGCTTTTTGGTGGGGGGGAACACTGAAGCTTTCTTT CASSFLVGGNTEAFF
- - TRBJ2-5 TRBV4-1 TGCGCCAGCAGCCATGACTATACTGGAGAGACCCAGTACTTC CASSHDYTGETQYF
- - TRBJ2-2 TRBV9 TGTGCCAGCAGCGTAGCTGGAGGGAACACCGGGGAGCTGTTTTTT CASSVAGGNTGELFF
once TRBD1 TRBJ2-1 TRBV13 TGTGCCAGCAGCTTATCCCGCTTATTGGACAGGGACAATGAGCAGTTCTTC CASSLSRLLDRDNEQFF
- TRBD2 TRBJ2-3 TRBV5-6 TGTGCCAGCAGCGACTATAGCGGGGGGAACACAGATACGCAGTATTTT CASSDYSGGNTDTQYF
- - TRBJ2-7 TRBV30 TGTGCCTGGAGCGCCTTGCCGGGACACACCGAGCAGTACTTC CAWSALPGHTEQYF
- - TRBJ1-1 TRBV21-1 TGTGCCACCCAAAGGGGTCAGACAGGGGGCACCATGAACACTGAAGCTTTCTTT CATQRGQTGGTMNTEAFF
- TRBD1 TRBJ2-2 TRBV7-9 TGTGCCAGCAACGTCCAGGGGGCAAAACCCGGGGAGCTGTTTTTT CASNVQGAKPGELFF
- - TRBJ1-2 TRBV14 TGTGCCAGCAGCCCTAAACAGGGAATAAACTATGGCTACACCTTC CASSPKQGINYGYTF
once - TRBJ2-7 TRBV6-5 TGTGCCAGCAGTTACGGGACACCGCTAAGCGAGCAGTACTTC CASSYGTPLSEQYF
- - TRBJ2-4 TRBV19 TGTGCCAGTAGTATACCGGGTATGGTCATTCAGTACTTC CASSIPGMVIQYF
- - TRBJ1-5 TRBV7-8 TGTGCCAGCAGTCCCCTCGGAGGGGTTGGCAATCAGCCCCAGCATTTT CASSPLGGVGNQPQHF
- TRBD1 TRBJ2-7 TRBV11-3 TGTGCCAGCAGCTTAACAGGGGGATACGAGCAGTACTTC CASSLTGGYEQYF
- - TRBJ1-1 TRBV27 TGTGCCAGCAGTTTGAGGAGGAACACTGAAGCTTTCTTT CASSLRRNTEAFF